These 30 T cell receptor beta chains were sequenced from one sample in a study of cytomegalovirus exposure and HLA in healthy donors. PCR was performed using 60 Vbeta and 13 Jbeta primers. Sequencing used immunoSEQ multiplex PCR; TCRdb keeps in-frame clones, though not all of them. The sample lists some 99,000 clones, around four fifths seen once, with 1.5% to 2.5% in the top ten. The sequenced material came from PBMCs. All receptors come from a middle-aged man in good health and CMV-seronegative.

The rearrangement uses TRBV5-4 and TRBJ2-1; TRBD1 matches at 10 bases. The CDR3 loop spans 14 amino acids. Per germline, CDR1 SGHNT and CDR2 YYREEE (reference sequence). J gave up 8 bases and V 4 bases, and 6 bases lay outside the gene matches. The CDR3 DNA sequence: TGTGCCAGCAGCGTAGCGACAGGGGGCGATGAGCAGTTCTTC. It encodes CASSVATGGDEQFF.

The chain carries TRBV19 and TRBJ2-7, with TRBD1 as a possible D gene (5 bases). The CDR3 runs to 13 residues. CDR1 is LNHDA, CDR2 SQIVND, per germline (reference sequence). V dropped 3 bases and J dropped 6 bases, with 12 bases sitting between them. CDR3 amino acids: CASSIITRGEQYF. The CDR3 nucleotides are TGTGCCAGTAGTATTATCACAAGGGGCGAGCAGTACTTC.

This chain uses TRBV6-5 with TRBJ2-7; TRBD2 matches 9 bases. From germline, CDR1 is MNHEY and CDR2 SVGAGI. J lost 7 bases, V lost 0 bases, and 7 bases had no gene match. The CDR3 is 15 residues long. Here the CDR3 reads CASSYSVAGAGEQYF. The CDR3 bases are TGTGCCAGCAGTTACTCCGTAGCGGGAGCTGGGGAGCAGTACTTC.

The genes are TRBV19 and TRBJ1-5; 7 bases are shared with TRBD1. V lost 2 bases to trimming and J lost 3 bases; unmatched junction nucleotides: 13. Looked up from germline, CDR1 is LNHDA and CDR2 is SQIVND (reference sequence). CDR3 size: 18 residues. The CDR3 loop is CASSIKGGPGGINQPQHF. In DNA form, the CDR3 reads TGTGCCAGTAGTATAAAAGGAGGGCCAGGGGGGATCAATCAGCCCCAGCATTTT.

This clone was seen a few times. The rearrangement links TRBV6-4 to TRBJ2-1; 9 nucleotides align to TRBD1. CDR3 length equals 15 residues. V shed 3 bases and J 4 bases; nucleotides not matched to a gene: 4. The germline CDR1 and CDR2 sequences are MRHNA and SNTAGT. Here the CDR3 DNA reads TGTGCCAGCAGTGAACAGGGGGCGGAATACAATGAGCAGTTCTTC. Translation gives CASSEQGAEYNEQFF.

V is TRBV4-1 and J is TRBJ1-6; TRBD1 aligns across 8 bases. Looked up from germline, CDR1 is MGHRA and CDR2 is YSYEKL. The CDR3 runs 17 residues. V trimming: 1 base; J trimming: 7 bases; junction bases outside the gene matches: 9. CDR3 bases: TGCGCCAGCAGCCAAGTTCCCCCTCGGACAGGGAATTCACCCCTCCACTTT. Translated: CASSQVPPRTGNSPLHF.

This chain joins TRBV7-9 and TRBJ2-3; the D is unclear. This CDR3 has 16 residues. Germline V gives CDR1 SEHNR, CDR2 FQNEAQ (reference sequence). V was cut by 0 bases and J by 0 bases, with 10 bases left in between. DNA of the CDR3: TGTGCCAGCAGCTTAGCGGAGACGGCTAGCACAGATACGCAGTATTTT. It yields the protein CASSLAETASTDTQYF.

This chain joins TRBV27 and TRBJ2-1; 12 bases align to TRBD2. The CDR3 runs 14 residues. J was trimmed by 8 bases and V by 7 bases; bases with no gene match: 6. Germline values: CDR1 MNHEY, CDR2 SMNVEV (reference sequence). DNA of the CDR3: TGTGCCAGCACAGTTCTAGCGGGAGGGCATGAGCAGTTCTTC. Amino acids: CASTVLAGGHEQFF.

The gene calls are TRBV19 and TRBJ2-7; D perhaps matches TRBD1 (6 bases). V lost 1 base, J lost 4 bases, and 11 bases lay in between. Germline V lookup: CDR1 LNHDA, CDR2 SQIVND (reference sequence). This CDR3 has 14 residues. The CDR3 region is CASSIVGRGYEQYF. For the CDR3, the DNA is TGTGCCAGTAGTATAGTCGGCAGGGGTTACGAGCAGTACTTC.

The chain couples TRBV28 to TRBJ2-7; TRBD2 might be the D (7 bases). The CDR3 has 13 residues. The V and J ends lost 6 bases and 3 bases respectively, with 12 bases between them. Germline V gene lookup returns CDR1 MDHEN and CDR2 SYDVKM. CDR3 DNA: TGTGCCAGCAGGCGGGGGCGATTCTACGAGCAGTACTTC. As protein: CASRRGRFYEQYF.

This clone has only a few counts. The chain employs TRBV30 and TRBJ1-5; D might be TRBD1 (6 bases). The length of the CDR3 is 17 residues. Germline CDR1 is GTSNPN and CDR2 is SVGIG (reference sequence). V dropped 0 bases and J dropped 8 bases, with 23 bases sitting between them. The DNA of the CDR3 is TGTGCCTGGAGTGTTGGGGGGGGCTTCGCCCCGACGGAGCCCCAGCATTTT. This gives the protein CAWSVGGGFAPTEPQHF. Combining the CDR3 with reference TRBV30 and TRBJ1-5 gives the whole variable domain SQTIHQWPATLVQPVGSPLSLECTVEGTSNPNLYWYRQAAGRGLQLLFYSVGIGQISSEVPQNLSASRPQDRQFILSSKKLLLSDSGFYLCAWSVGGGFAPTEPQHFGDGTRLSIL.

This clone was counted only a few times. This rearrangement joins TRBV2 to TRBJ1-5, with 9 bases matching TRBD1. The CDR3 has 15 amino acids. CDR1 is SNHLY, CDR2 FYNNEI, per germline. Trimming took 7 bases from V and 7 from J; bases not matched to a gene: 11. The CDR3 reads CASTDRDRELQPQHF. For the CDR3, the DNA is TGTGCCAGCACCGACCGGGACAGGGAATTGCAGCCCCAGCATTTT.

This clone came up a few times. The chain couples TRBV9 to TRBJ2-4; perhaps TRBD2 as D (6 bases). The V end lost 0 bases, the J end lost 5 bases, and 9 bases lay between the germline ends. Germline CDR1 is SGDLS and CDR2 is YYNGEE. This CDR3 has 14 residues. The CDR3 coding sequence is TGTGCCAGCAGCGTAGGGCGGAGGGAAAACATTCAGTACTTC. Residues: CASSVGRRENIQYF.

The chain recombines TRBV28 with TRBJ1-2, with a tentative D call TRBD1 (6 bases). This CDR3 region has 16 residues. The V end lost 6 bases, the J end lost 4 bases, and 21 bases lay between the germline ends. Germline lookup yields CDR1 MDHEN and CDR2 SYDVKM. This CDR3 is CASSPPGQGIIYGYTF. DNA for the CDR3: TGTGCCAGCAGCCCCCCGGGGCAGGGGATTATCTATGGCTACACCTTC.

This chain connects TRBV28 to TRBJ1-5, with 9 bases aligning to TRBD1. V gave up 7 bases and J gave up 5 bases; unmatched junction bases: 6. Germline assignment: CDR1 MDHEN and CDR2 SYDVKM. CDR3 length equals 14 residues. The CDR3 sequence: CASTDRQGDQPQHF. The CDR3 coding sequence is TGTGCCAGCACCGATAGACAGGGGGATCAGCCCCAGCATTTT.

V gene TRBV7-9 combines with J gene TRBJ2-5; a weak D match, TRBD2 (5 bases). This CDR3 is 14 amino acids long. Germline CDR1 is SEHNR and CDR2 is FQNEAQ (reference sequence). Trimming pared 5 bases from V and 4 bases from J, leaving 14 bases between. The CDR3 loop reads CASSLRSVLETQYF. The CDR3 DNA follows: TGTGCCAGCAGCCTTCGTAGCGTATTAGAGACCCAGTACTTC. Variable domain in full (rest from reference TRBV7-9 and TRBJ2-5): DTGVSQNPRHKITKRGQNVTFRCDPISEHNRLYWYRQTLGQGPEFLTYFQNEAQLEKSRLLSDRFSAERPKGSFSTLEIQRTEQGDSAMYLCASSLRSVLETQYFGPGTRLLVL.

J is TRBJ2-2 and V is TRBV30; 11 positions match TRBD2. The CDR3 is 15 residues long. CDR1 GTSNPN and CDR2 SVGIG come from the germline V gene (reference sequence). Germline trimming cut 3 bases from V and 7 bases from J; bases unmatched to any gene: 7. Written as DNA, the CDR3 is TGTGCCTGGAGAATACTAGCGGGAGAGATCGGGGAGCTGTTTTTT. Translating gives CAWRILAGEIGELFF.

The chain combines TRBV19 with TRBJ2-7; no reliable D call. V lost 2 bases to trimming and J lost 2 bases, with 7 bases between them. This CDR3 region has 13 residues. Per germline, CDR1 LNHDA and CDR2 SQIVND (reference sequence). CDR3 nucleotides: TGTGCCAGTAGTATATCATCGGCCTACGAGCAGTACTTC. Translating it yields CASSISSAYEQYF.

This clone was counted only a few times. This rearrangement joins TRBV5-6 to TRBJ2-1; D unresolved. CDR1 is SGHDT, CDR2 YYEEEE, per germline. Trimming left V 0 bases short and J 9 bases short, with 13 bases between. The CDR3 covers 14 residues. CDR3 sequence: CASSLAQVSGEQFF. CDR3 in DNA: TGTGCCAGCAGCTTGGCTCAGGTCTCTGGTGAGCAGTTCTTC.

This clone was seen more than once but under ten times. The V call is TRBV28, the J call TRBJ1-5, with a tentative D call TRBD1 (6 bases). Germline CDR1 MDHEN, CDR2 SYDVKM. Deletions cut 3 bases from V and 4 bases from J, with 13 bases between. This CDR3 has 15 amino acids. The CDR3 bases are TGTGCCAGCAGTTTGGAGGACAGCCGAAATCAGCCCCAGCATTTT. It specifies CASSLEDSRNQPQHF.

V usage is TRBV7-2 and J usage is TRBJ1-6; 9 bases map to TRBD1. From germline, CDR1 is SGHTA and CDR2 FQGNSA. This CDR3 contains 15 residues. J lost 6 bases, V lost 6 bases, and 6 bases had no gene match. The CDR3 reads CASRTGGAGNSPLHF. The CDR3 nucleotides are TGTGCCAGCAGAACAGGGGGCGCCGGTAATTCACCCCTCCACTTT.

The rearrangement uses TRBV7-2 and TRBJ2-3; possibly TRBD2 for D (7 bases). The CDR3 is 16 amino acids. The V gene's germline CDR1 is SGHTA and CDR2 FQGNSA. V was clipped by 5 bases and J by 2 bases, with 17 bases between them. In DNA form, the CDR3 reads TGTGCCAGCAGCCCAGGGGACTACCTATCCACAGATACGCAGTATTTT. Translation: CASSPGDYLSTDTQYF.

The rearrangement links TRBV19 to TRBJ1-2; D is unresolved. The CDR3 is 16 amino acids. Trimming took 2 bases from V and 5 from J, leaving 18 bases between them. The germline CDR1 and CDR2 sequences are LNHDA and SQIVND (reference sequence). The chain's CDR3 is CASSIPGKGKPYGYTF. CDR3 DNA: TGTGCCAGTAGTATACCGGGAAAGGGAAAGCCATATGGCTACACCTTC.

The table lists this clone with a few counts. V gene TRBV18 combines with J gene TRBJ1-4; D uncertain. Germline loops: CDR1 KGHSH, CDR2 LQKENI. The CDR3 runs to 13 residues. The V and J ends lost 4 bases and 5 bases respectively, with 8 bases between them. The CDR3 protein is CASSLEFNEKLFF. The CDR3 region has the DNA TGTGCCAGCTCACTGGAGTTCAATGAAAAACTGTTTTTT.

This chain connects TRBV11-2 to TRBJ2-2, with D perhaps TRBD1 (6 bases). CDR1 SGHAT and CDR2 FQNNGV come from the germline V gene. The CDR3 is 15 residues long. The ends were cut back, 1 base at V and 5 bases at J, with 11 bases in the middle. The CDR3 loop reads CASSLGGTRTGELFF. CDR3 DNA: TGTGCCAGCAGCTTAGGGGGGACAAGAACCGGGGAGCTGTTTTTT. Full variable domain (missing parts from reference TRBV11-2 and TRBJ2-2): EAGVAQSPRYKIIEKRQSVAFWCNPISGHATLYWYQQILGQGPKLLIQFQNNGVVDDSQLPKDRFSAERLKGVDSTLKIQPAKLEDSAVYLCASSLGGTRTGELFFGEGSRLTVL.

The gene calls are TRBV28 and TRBJ1-2, with 7 bases lining up with TRBD1. The CDR3 contains 17 residues. V lost 3 bases to trimming and J lost 4 bases; unmatched junction nucleotides: 14. CDR1 and CDR2 from the germline V gene are MDHEN and SYDVKM. The CDR3 DNA reads TGTGCCAGCAGTTTCCGGAGAGGACAGGCCCTCCTCTATGGCTACACCTTC. It encodes CASSFRRGQALLYGYTF.

The chain couples TRBV9 to TRBJ1-6; D gene uncertain. Germline values: CDR1 SGDLS, CDR2 YYNGEE. V lost 2 bases to trimming and J lost 6 bases, with 15 bases between them. This CDR3 has 16 residues. This CDR3 is CASSVRRDSSNSPLHF. The CDR3 nucleotides read TGTGCCAGCAGCGTTCGGCGAGACTCAAGTAATTCACCCCTCCACTTT.

This clone was found a few times. The V gene is TRBV27, the J gene TRBJ2-4; TRBD1 matches 7 bases. The germline gives CDR1 MNHEY, CDR2 SMNVEV (reference sequence). This CDR3 comprises 13 residues. Trimming cost V 6 bases and J 3 bases; bases outside gene matches: 2. As DNA, the CDR3 is TGTGCCAGCAGCAGGGGGAACAAAAACATTCAGTACTTC. It is translated as CASSRGNKNIQYF.

V is TRBV6-5 and J is TRBJ2-7; 8 nucleotides agree with TRBD1. The V gene's germline CDR1 is MNHEY and CDR2 SVGAGI. The CDR3 is 15 residues long. With 5 bases clipped from V and 1 base from J, the junction kept 7 bases outside the gene matches. DNA of the CDR3: TGTGCCAGCAGTCCGCGGACAGGGCCGTCCTACGAGCAGTACTTC. Translating gives CASSPRTGPSYEQYF.

V and J are TRBV9 and TRBJ2-2; TRBD2 might be the D (5 bases). This CDR3 contains 15 residues. CDR1 is SGDLS, CDR2 YYNGEE, per germline. V dropped 4 bases and J dropped 3 bases, with 13 bases sitting between them. For the CDR3, the DNA is TGTGCCAGCAGCCCAAGACGGGGATACACCGGGGAGCTGTTTTTT. Its translation: CASSPRRGYTGELFF.